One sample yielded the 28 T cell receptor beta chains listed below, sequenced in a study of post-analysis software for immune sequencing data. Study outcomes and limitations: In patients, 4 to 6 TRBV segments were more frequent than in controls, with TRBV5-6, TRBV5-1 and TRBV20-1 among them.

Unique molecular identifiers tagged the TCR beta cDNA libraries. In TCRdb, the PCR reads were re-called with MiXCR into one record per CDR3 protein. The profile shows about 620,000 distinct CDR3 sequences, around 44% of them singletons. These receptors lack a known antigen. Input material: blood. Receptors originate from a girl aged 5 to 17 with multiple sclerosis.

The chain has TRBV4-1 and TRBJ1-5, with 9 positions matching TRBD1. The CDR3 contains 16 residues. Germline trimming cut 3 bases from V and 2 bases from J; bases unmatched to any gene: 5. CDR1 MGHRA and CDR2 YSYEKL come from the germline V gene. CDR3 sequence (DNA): TGCGCCAGCAGCCAGCCTACAGGGGGCCGCAATCAGCCCCAGCATTTT. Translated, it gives CASSQPTGGRNQPQHF.

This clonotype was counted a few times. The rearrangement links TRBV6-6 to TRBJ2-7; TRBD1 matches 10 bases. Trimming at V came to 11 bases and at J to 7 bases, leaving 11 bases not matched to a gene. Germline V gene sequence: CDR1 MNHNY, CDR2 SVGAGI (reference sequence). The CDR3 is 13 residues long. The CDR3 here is CACRTTGGAEQYF. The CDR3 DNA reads TGTGCCTGTAGAACGACAGGGGGCGCGGAGCAGTACTTC.

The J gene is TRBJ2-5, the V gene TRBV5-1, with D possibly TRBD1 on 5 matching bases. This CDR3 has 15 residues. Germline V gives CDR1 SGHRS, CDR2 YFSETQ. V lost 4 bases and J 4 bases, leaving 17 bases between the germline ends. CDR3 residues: CASSLGHSWGETQYF. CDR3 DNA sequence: TGCGCCAGCAGCCTAGGACATTCCTGGGGAGAGACCCAGTACTTC.

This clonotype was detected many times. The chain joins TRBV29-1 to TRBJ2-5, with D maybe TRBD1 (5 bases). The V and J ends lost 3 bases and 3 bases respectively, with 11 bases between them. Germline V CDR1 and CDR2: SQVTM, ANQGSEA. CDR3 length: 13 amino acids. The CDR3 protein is CSVDIRAKETQYF. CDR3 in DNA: TGCAGCGTTGATATCAGGGCGAAAGAGACCCAGTACTTC.

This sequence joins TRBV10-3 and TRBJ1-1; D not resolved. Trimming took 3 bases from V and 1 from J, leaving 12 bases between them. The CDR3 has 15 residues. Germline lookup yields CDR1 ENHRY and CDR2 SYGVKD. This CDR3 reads CAISELGTENTEAFF. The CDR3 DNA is TGTGCCATCAGTGAATTGGGTACAGAGAACACTGAAGCTTTCTTT.

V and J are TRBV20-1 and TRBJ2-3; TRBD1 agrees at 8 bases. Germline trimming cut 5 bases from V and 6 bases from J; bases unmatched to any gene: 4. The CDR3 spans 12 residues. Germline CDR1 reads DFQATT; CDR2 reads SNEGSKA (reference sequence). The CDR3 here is CSASDRVDTQYF. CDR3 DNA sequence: TGCAGTGCTTCGGACAGGGTGGATACGCAGTATTTT.

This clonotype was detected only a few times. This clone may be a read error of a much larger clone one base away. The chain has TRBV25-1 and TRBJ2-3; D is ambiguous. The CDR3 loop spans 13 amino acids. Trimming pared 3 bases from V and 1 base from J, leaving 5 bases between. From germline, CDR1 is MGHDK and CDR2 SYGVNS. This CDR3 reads CASSEPGTDTQYF. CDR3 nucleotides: TGTGCCAGCAGTGAGCCGGGCACAGATACGCAGTATTTT.

The DNA for the CDR3 is TGCAGTGCCCCGGTCCAGGGCCTATTTCAGGGCTACACCTTC. It encodes CSAPVQGLFQGYTF. The rearrangement uses TRBV20-1 and TRBJ1-2; maybe TRBD1 (5 bases). CDR3 size: 14 residues. Germline CDR1 reads DFQATT; CDR2 reads SNEGSKA (reference sequence). Trimming left V 6 bases short and J 8 bases short, with 22 bases between.

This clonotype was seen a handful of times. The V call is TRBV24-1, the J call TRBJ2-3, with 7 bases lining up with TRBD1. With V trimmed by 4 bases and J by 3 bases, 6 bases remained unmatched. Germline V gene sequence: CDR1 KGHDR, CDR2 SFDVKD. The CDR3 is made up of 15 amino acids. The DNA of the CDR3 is TGTGCCACCAGTGACACTCGACAGGGAACAGATACGCAGTATTTT. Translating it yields CATSDTRQGTDTQYF.

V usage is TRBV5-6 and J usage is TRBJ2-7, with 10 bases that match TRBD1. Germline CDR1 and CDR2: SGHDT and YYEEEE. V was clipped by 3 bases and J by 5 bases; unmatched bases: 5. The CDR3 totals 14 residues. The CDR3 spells CASSWTGGPNEQYF. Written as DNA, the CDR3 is TGTGCCAGCAGCTGGACAGGGGGTCCAAACGAGCAGTACTTC.

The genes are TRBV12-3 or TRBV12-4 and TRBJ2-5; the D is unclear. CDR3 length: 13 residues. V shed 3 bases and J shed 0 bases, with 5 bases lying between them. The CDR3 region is CASSFDYQETQYF. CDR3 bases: TGTGCCAGCAGTTTCGATTACCAAGAGACCCAGTACTTC.

CDR3 amino acids: CASTELRMSYEQYF. The CDR3 nucleotides are TGTGCCAGCACAGAATTGCGAATGTCCTACGAGCAGTACTTC. This chain uses TRBV6-2 or TRBV6-3 with TRBJ2-7; no firm D call. Trimming took 7 bases from V and 1 from J, leaving 14 bases between them. From germline, CDR1 is MNHEY and CDR2 SVGEGT. This CDR3 has 14 residues.

The CDR3 region is CASSQLAGEFNEQFF. The CDR3 DNA reads TGTGCCAGCAGCCAACTAGCGGGAGAGTTCAATGAGCAGTTCTTC. The chain employs TRBV11-3 and TRBJ2-1; 11 bases line up with TRBD2. Germline CDR1 is SGHNT and CDR2 is YENEEA. The trim removed 5 bases at V and 6 bases at J, leaving 6 bases unmatched. CDR3 length: 15 residues. The complete variable domain, with remaining parts taken from reference TRBV11-3 and TRBJ2-1, reads EAGVVQSPRYKIIEKKQPVAFWCNPISGHNTLYWYLQNLGQGPELLIRYENEEAVDDSQLPKDRFSAERLKGVDSTLKIQPAELGDSAVYLCASSQLAGEFNEQFFGPGTRLTVL.

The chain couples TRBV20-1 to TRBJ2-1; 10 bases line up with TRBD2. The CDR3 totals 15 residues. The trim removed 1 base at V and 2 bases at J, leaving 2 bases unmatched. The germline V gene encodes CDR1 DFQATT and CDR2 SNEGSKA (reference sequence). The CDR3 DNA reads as TGCAGTGCTAGAGGAACTAGCGGGACCTACAATGAGCAGTTCTTC. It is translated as CSARGTSGTYNEQFF.

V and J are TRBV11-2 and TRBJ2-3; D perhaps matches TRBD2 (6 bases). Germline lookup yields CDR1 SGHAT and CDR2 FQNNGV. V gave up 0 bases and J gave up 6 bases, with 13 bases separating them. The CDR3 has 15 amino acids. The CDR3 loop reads CASSLDTAGGDTQYF. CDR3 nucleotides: TGTGCCAGCAGCTTAGATACGGCAGGAGGGGATACGCAGTATTTT.

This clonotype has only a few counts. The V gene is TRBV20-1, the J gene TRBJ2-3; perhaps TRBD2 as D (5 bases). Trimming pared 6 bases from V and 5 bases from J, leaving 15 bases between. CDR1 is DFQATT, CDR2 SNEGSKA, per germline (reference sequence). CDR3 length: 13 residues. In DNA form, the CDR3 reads TGCAGTGCCGGTCGGACTCTCAAAGATACGCAGTATTTT. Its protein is CSAGRTLKDTQYF.

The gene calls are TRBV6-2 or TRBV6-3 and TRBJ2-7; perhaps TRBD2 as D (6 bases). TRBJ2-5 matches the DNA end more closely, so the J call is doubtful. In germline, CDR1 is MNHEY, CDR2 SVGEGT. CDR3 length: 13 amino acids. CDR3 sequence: CASSLARVETQYF. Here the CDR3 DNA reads TGTGCCAGTAGTCTAGCGAGAGTGGAGACCCAGTACTTC.

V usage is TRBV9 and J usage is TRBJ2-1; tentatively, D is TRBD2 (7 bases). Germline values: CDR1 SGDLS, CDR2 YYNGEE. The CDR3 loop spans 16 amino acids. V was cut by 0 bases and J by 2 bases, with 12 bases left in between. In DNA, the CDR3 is TGTGCCAGCAGCGTAGTGGGAGGGGGGGCCTACAATGAGCAGTTCTTC. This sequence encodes CASSVVGGGAYNEQFF.

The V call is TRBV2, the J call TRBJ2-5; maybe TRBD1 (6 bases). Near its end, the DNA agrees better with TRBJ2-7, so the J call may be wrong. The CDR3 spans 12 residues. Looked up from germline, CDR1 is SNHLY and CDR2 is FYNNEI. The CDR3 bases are TGTGCCAGCGCCGAGGGGGCCTACGAGCAGTACTTC. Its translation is CASAEGAYEQYF.

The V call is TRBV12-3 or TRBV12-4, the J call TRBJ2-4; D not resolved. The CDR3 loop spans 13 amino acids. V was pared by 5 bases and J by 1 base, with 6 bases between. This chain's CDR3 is CASSQDAKNIQYF. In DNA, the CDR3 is TGTGCCAGCAGTCAAGACGCCAAAAACATTCAGTACTTC.

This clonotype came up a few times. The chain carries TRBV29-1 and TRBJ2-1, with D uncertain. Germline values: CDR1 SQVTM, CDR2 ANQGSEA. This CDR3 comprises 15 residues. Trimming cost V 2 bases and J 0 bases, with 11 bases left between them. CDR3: CSVEPAVGSYNEQFF. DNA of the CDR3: TGCAGCGTTGAACCGGCGGTGGGCTCCTACAATGAGCAGTTCTTC.

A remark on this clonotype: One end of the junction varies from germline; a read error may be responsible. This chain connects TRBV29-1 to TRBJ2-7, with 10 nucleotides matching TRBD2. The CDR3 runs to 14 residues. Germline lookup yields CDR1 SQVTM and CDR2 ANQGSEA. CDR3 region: CSVEGTSEINEQYF. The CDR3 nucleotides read TGCAGCGTGGAAGGGACTAGCGAGATCAACGAGCAGTACTTC.

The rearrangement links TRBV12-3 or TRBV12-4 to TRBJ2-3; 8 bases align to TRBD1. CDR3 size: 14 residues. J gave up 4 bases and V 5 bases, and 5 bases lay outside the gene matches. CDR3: CASSQGARADTQYF. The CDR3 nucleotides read TGTGCCAGCAGTCAGGGGGCGCGAGCAGATACGCAGTATTTT.

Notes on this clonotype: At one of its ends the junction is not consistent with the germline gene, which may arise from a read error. CDR3 loop: CASSLGGPEQFF. The CDR3 nucleotides are TGTGCCAGCAGCTTAGGGGGACCTGAGCAGTTCTTC. V and J are TRBV12-3 or TRBV12-4 and TRBJ2-1, with D possibly TRBD1 on 6 matching bases. The CDR3 sequence is 12 residues long.

CDR3 sequence: CASSLLGAGGYTF. CDR3 in DNA: TGTGCCAGCAGTTTACTGGGGGCGGGTGGCTACACCTTC. The V call is TRBV12-3 or TRBV12-4, the J call TRBJ1-2; D is possibly TRBD1 (6 bases). The V end lost 2 bases, the J end lost 7 bases, and 11 bases lay between the germline ends. The CDR3 sequence is 13 residues long.

The CDR3 region has the DNA TGTGCCAGCAAGGAAAGGGGGCTGACCCTTCAGTACTTC. As protein: CASKERGLTLQYF. This chain connects TRBV27 to TRBJ2-4; TRBD1 matches 7 bases. Germline V gene data show CDR1 as MNHEY and CDR2 as SMNVEV (reference sequence). The CDR3 loop spans 13 amino acids. V was pared by 7 bases and J by 11 bases, with 11 bases of the junction left unmatched.

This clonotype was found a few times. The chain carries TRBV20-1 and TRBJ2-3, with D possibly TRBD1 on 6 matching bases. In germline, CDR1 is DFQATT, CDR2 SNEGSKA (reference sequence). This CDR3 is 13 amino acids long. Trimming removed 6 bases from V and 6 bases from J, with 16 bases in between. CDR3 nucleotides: TGCAGTGCCCGAGGGGGACCGAGGGATACGCAGTATTTT. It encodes CSARGGPRDTQYF.

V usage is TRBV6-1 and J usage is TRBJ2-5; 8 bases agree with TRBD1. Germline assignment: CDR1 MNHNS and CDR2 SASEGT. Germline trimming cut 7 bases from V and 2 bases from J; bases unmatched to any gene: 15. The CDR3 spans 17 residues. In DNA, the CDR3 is TGTGCCAGCACCAAGTCAGGGGGCGGATTCGGGCAAGAGACCCAGTACTTC. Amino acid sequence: CASTKSGGGFGQETQYF.